The sequence of this TCR beta chain was determined in a study of post-analysis software for immune sequencing data. Study results and limitations: Compared with controls, patients had more of about 5 TRBV segments, including TRBV5-6, TRBV5-1 and TRBV20-1.

Germline trimming cut 3 bases from V and 0 bases from J; bases unmatched to any gene: 16. In germline, CDR1 is SGHDN, CDR2 FVKESK. CDR3 length: 20 amino acids. A remark on this clonotype: Its cognate antigen is unknown.

Each TCR beta cDNA library carried unique molecular identifiers. A population of roughly 0.85 to 10 million T cells gave rise to approximately 500,000 cDNA molecules. TCRdb passed the PCR reads through MiXCR, listing each CDR3 protein once. The data show about 820,000 distinct CDR3 sequences, around 53% seen once. This clonotype was obtained from a girl aged 10 to 17 with multiple sclerosis. The chain employs TRBV14 and TRBJ1-4, with 7 bases matching TRBD1. Sequenced sample: blood. The chain's CDR3 is CASSQDIYPDRDATNEKLFF. The CDR3, as DNA: TGTGCCAGCAGCCAGGACATTTACCCCGACAGGGACGCAACTAATGAAAAACTGTTTTTT. Supplemented by reference TRBV14 and TRBJ1-4, the full variable domain reads EAGVTQFPSHSVIEKGQTVTLRCDPISGHDNLYWYRRVMGKEIKFLLHFVKESKQDESGMPNNRFLAERTGGTYSTLKVQPAELEDSGVYFCASSQDIYPDRDATNEKLFFGSGTQLSVL.